One and the same sample provided the 17 T cell receptor beta chains below, sequenced in a study of CD8 T cells in Susac syndrome. The RNA, about 0.5 to 1 ug, was put through reverse transcription using random hexamers. TCRdb re-called the immunoSEQ multiplex PCR reads through MiXCR, storing one row per CDR3 protein. The sample includes about 200,000 distinct CDR3 sequences, approximately 95% of them seen just once. The sequenced sample consisted of CD4+ T cells from PBMCs. These receptors were collected from a human donor in good health.

Written as DNA, the CDR3 is TGTGCCAGCAGAGGACAGCCCTACGAGCAGTACTTC. Residues: CASRGQPYEQYF. This chain uses TRBV3-1 with TRBJ2-7; D is possibly TRBD1 (6 bases). V was pared by 6 bases and J by 2 bases, with 8 bases between. The CDR3 is made up of 12 amino acids. Germline CDR1 and CDR2: LGHDT and YNNKEL (reference sequence).

The chain combines TRBV20-1 with TRBJ1-5; TRBD1 matches at 7 bases. This CDR3 spans 15 amino acids. From germline, CDR1 is DFQATT and CDR2 SNEGSKA (reference sequence). With V trimmed by 5 bases and J by 4 bases, 11 bases remained unmatched. The CDR3 spells CSASGLRDSNQPQHF. CDR3 DNA: TGCAGTGCTTCAGGGCTCCGGGACAGTAATCAGCCCCAGCATTTT.

The CDR3 loop is CASSLFPGSGSSYEQYV. The CDR3 DNA reads as TGTGCCAGCAGTTTATTCCCAGGGTCTGGGAGCTCCTACGAGCAGTACGTC. The V and J genes are TRBV28 and TRBJ2-7; D may correspond to TRBD1 or TRBD2 (5 bases each). Germline assignment: CDR1 MDHEN and CDR2 SYDVKM. The CDR3 runs 17 residues. Trimming left V 1 base short and J 0 bases short, with 16 bases between.

The CDR3 protein is CASSPPVGVEAFF. For the CDR3, the DNA is TGTGCCAGCTCACCACCGGTTGGAGTTGAAGCTTTCTTT. V usage is TRBV18 and J usage is TRBJ1-1, with no clear D. Between the trimmed V and J ends, which lost 0 bases and 7 bases, there was a span of 9 bases. Germline V gives CDR1 KGHSH, CDR2 LQKENI. This CDR3 region has 13 residues.

This chain connects TRBV23-1 to TRBJ1-5; D might be TRBD1 (5 bases). TRBV23-1 counts as an open reading frame of uncertain function. The CDR3 runs to 14 residues. V gave up 6 bases and J gave up 6 bases, with 15 bases separating them. DNA of the CDR3: TGCGCCAGCAGCCCAGGAGGGGTTGGTCAGCCCCAGCATTTT. Amino acids: CASSPGGVGQPQHF.

This sequence joins TRBV7-9 and TRBJ1-5, with D hard to call. V dropped 0 bases and J dropped 5 bases, with 5 bases sitting between them. CDR1 and CDR2 from the germline V gene are SEHNR and FQNEAQ (reference sequence). This CDR3 comprises 13 residues. The CDR3 nucleotides are TGTGCCAGCAGCTTAGCAGGCTATCAGCCCCAGCATTTT. This encodes CASSLAGYQPQHF.

The rearrangement uses TRBV6-2 or TRBV6-3 and TRBJ2-7, with a tentative D call TRBD2 (5 bases). The CDR3 consists of 13 residues. CDR1 is MNHEY and CDR2 is SVGEGT in the germline V gene. Deletions cut 6 bases from V and 2 bases from J, with 11 bases between. CDR3 amino acids: CASRTTATYEQYV. CDR3 in DNA: TGTGCCAGCAGGACTACAGCAACCTACGAGCAGTACGTC.

J is TRBJ1-1 and V is TRBV3-1, with TRBD1 matching over 8 bases. Germline assignment: CDR1 LGHDT and CDR2 YNNKEL (reference sequence). This CDR3 region has 15 residues. With 4 bases clipped from V and 5 bases from J, the junction kept 9 bases outside the gene matches. The CDR3, as DNA: TGTGCCAGCAGCCCTCGGACAGGGAGAAAAACTGAAGCTTTCTTT. Residues: CASSPRTGRKTEAFF.

The chain joins TRBV28 to TRBJ1-1, with D possibly TRBD1 on 6 matching bases. V was clipped by 2 bases and J by 4 bases, with 14 bases between them. The CDR3 is 15 amino acids. CDR1 and CDR2 from the germline V gene are MDHEN and SYDVKM. The CDR3 coding sequence is TGTGCCAGCAGTTTAATGTCAGGGGTCATCACTGAAGCTTTCTTT. It is translated as CASSLMSGVITEAFF.

The chain joins TRBV29-1 to TRBJ2-3; 8 positions match TRBD2. The CDR3 extends over 15 amino acids. CDR1 and CDR2 from the germline V gene are SQVTM and ANQGSEA. Trimming at V came to 4 bases and at J to 0 bases, leaving 6 bases not matched to a gene. The CDR3 region is CSVGTSSLSTDTQYF. DNA for the CDR3: TGCAGCGTTGGGACTAGCAGTTTGAGCACAGATACGCAGTATTTT.

V gene TRBV27 combines with J gene TRBJ2-3; TRBD2 might be the D (5 bases). V dropped 5 bases and J dropped 6 bases, with 15 bases sitting between them. The CDR3 runs 14 residues. CDR1 and CDR2 from the germline V gene are MNHEY and SMNVEV (reference sequence). CDR3 in DNA: TGTGCCAGCAGTCCAACACGGACTTCCGATACGCAGTATTTT. Its translation is CASSPTRTSDTQYF.

This clonotype was seen once. V and J are TRBV6-6 and TRBJ1-2, with D possibly being TRBD1 (6 bases). The CDR3 has 15 amino acids. Germline V CDR1 and CDR2: MNHNY, SVGAGI (reference sequence). The germline V and J ends were trimmed by 8 bases and 7 bases, with 23 bases remaining between them. The CDR3 sequence: CASSGLPGQMGGYTF. The CDR3 coding sequence is TGTGCCAGCTCTGGCCTCCCGGGACAAATGGGTGGCTACACCTTC.

The gene calls are TRBV2 and TRBJ2-1; a weak D match, TRBD2 (5 bases). This CDR3 contains 14 residues. V lost 4 bases to trimming and J lost 9 bases, with 16 bases between them. Germline V gives CDR1 SNHLY, CDR2 FYNNEI. The CDR3 DNA sequence: TGTGCCAGCAGTGCTGGACGAGGGCGGCGTGAGCAGTTCTTC. This sequence encodes CASSAGRGRREQFF.

This clonotype came up once. The chain joins TRBV7-2 to TRBJ2-3; possibly TRBD2 for D (5 bases). Trimming cost V 2 bases and J 2 bases, with 11 bases left between them. This CDR3 is 15 amino acids long. From germline, CDR1 is SGHTA and CDR2 FQGNSA. CDR3 coding DNA: TGTGCCAGCAGCTTAACGCGGGTTAACACAGATACGCAGTATTTT. Its protein product is CASSLTRVNTDTQYF.

The rearrangement uses TRBV12-3 or TRBV12-4 and TRBJ1-5, with no clear D. This CDR3 contains 12 residues. V gave up 4 bases and J gave up 7 bases, with 8 bases separating them. The CDR3 reads CASSSSPQPQHF. CDR3 bases: TGTGCCAGCAGTTCGAGCCCCCAGCCCCAGCATTTT.

This sequence joins TRBV29-1 and TRBJ2-7; D not certain. CDR1 SQVTM and CDR2 ANQGSEA come from the germline V gene. This CDR3 is built from 11 residues. The germline V and J ends were trimmed by 7 bases and 4 bases, with 11 bases remaining between them. Here the CDR3 reads CSAMKFYEQYF. The CDR3, as DNA: TGCAGCGCGATGAAATTTTACGAGCAGTACTTC.

Regarding this clonotype: One junction end does not reproduce the germline sequence, and a read error may be involved. The chain couples TRBV27 to TRBJ1-4, with D unresolved. The germline V gene has CDR1 MNHEY and CDR2 SMNVEV (reference sequence). The CDR3 sequence is 14 residues long. Here the CDR3 DNA reads TGTGCCAGCAGGTTATCGGGCAGTAATGAAAAACTGTTTTTT. As protein: CASRLSGSNEKLFF.